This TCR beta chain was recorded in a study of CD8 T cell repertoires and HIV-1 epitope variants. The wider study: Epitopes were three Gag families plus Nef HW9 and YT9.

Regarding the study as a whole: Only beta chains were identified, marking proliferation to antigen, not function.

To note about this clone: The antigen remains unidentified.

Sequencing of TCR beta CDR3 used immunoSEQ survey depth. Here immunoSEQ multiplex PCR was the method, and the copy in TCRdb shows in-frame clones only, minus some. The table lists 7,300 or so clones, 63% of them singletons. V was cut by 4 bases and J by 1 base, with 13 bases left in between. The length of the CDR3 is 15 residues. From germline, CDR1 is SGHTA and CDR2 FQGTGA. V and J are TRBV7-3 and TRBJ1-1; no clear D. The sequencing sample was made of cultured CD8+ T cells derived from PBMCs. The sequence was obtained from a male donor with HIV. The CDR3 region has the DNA TGTGCCAGCAGCTCCCCTGACGGGCGGAACACTGAAGCTTTCTTT. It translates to CASSSPDGRNTEAFF.